A selection of T cell receptor beta chains follows, all from one sample in a study of post-analysis software for immune sequencing data. TCRdb independently ran MiXCR on the PCR reads; one entry per CDR3 protein. The top ten clones hold 4.9% of a sample with around 770,000 distinct CDR3 sequences, 46% of them seen once. The sequenced material came from blood. The receptors were sampled from a girl aged 10 to 17 with multiple sclerosis. Both conserved end residues are part of each CDR3. The D gene is left open where the match is weak. Clone size is given for some rows only: seen once, a few or many times, or a class if the clone is expanded.

j_call | clone_size | v_call | d_call | cdr3_aa | cdr3_nt
TRBJ2-1 | NA | TRBV25-1 | TRBD2 | CASSDIYIQREGYNEQFF | TGTGCCAGCAGTGATATCTATATCCAGCGGGAGGGATACAATGAGCAGTTCTTC
TRBJ2-7 | NA | TRBV11-2 | NA | CASSLGGTTSGHYEQYF | TGTGCCAGCAGCTTAGGTGGCACGACCAGCGGACACTACGAGCAGTACTTC
TRBJ2-5 | few | TRBV7-9 | TRBD2 | CASSPGLAGGRQETQYF | TGTGCCAGCAGCCCTGGACTAGCGGGAGGCCGTCAAGAGACCCAGTACTTC
TRBJ2-7 | few | TRBV7-9 | TRBD2 | CASSLGSVASGTSYEQYF | TGTGCCAGCAGCTTAGGATCCGTCGCTAGCGGAACCTCCTACGAGCAGTACTTC
TRBJ2-3 | NA | TRBV18 | NA | CASSPFPDDPDTQYF | TGTGCCAGCTCACCATTTCCGGACGATCCAGATACGCAGTATTTT
TRBJ2-3 | few | TRBV29-1 | TRBD2 | CSVGGASGSHTDTQYF | TGCAGCGTTGGAGGGGCTAGCGGGAGTCATACAGATACGCAGTATTTT
TRBJ1-2 | few | TRBV21-1 | NA | CASTRGQGTNYGYTF | TGTGCCAGCACCAGGGGGCAGGGGACTAACTATGGCTACACCTTC
TRBJ1-2 | NA | TRBV6-5 | TRBD1 | CASSYSDRAYGYTF | TGTGCCAGCAGTTACTCGGACAGGGCCTATGGCTACACCTTC
TRBJ2-3 | NA | TRBV12-3/TRBV12-4 | NA | CASSLGLELGTDTQYF | TGTGCCAGCAGTTTAGGGTTGGAACTGGGCACAGATACGCAGTATTTT
TRBJ2-3 | NA | TRBV5-1 | NA | CASSSIGAGSIDTQYF | TGCGCCAGCAGTTCTATAGGGGCGGGATCCATTGATACGCAGTATTTT
TRBJ1-1 | NA | TRBV29-1 | NA | CSVEKTPGTEAFF | TGCAGCGTTGAAAAGACGCCCGGCACTGAAGCTTTCTTT
TRBJ2-3 | few | TRBV9 | NA | CASSSVASTDTQYF | TGTGCCAGCAGCTCGGTAGCGAGCACAGATACGCAGTATTTT
TRBJ2-7 | few | TRBV7-6 | TRBD2 | CASSLGAGVSYEQYF | TGTGCCAGCAGCCTGGGCGCGGGAGTAAGCTACGAGCAGTACTTC
TRBJ2-3 | NA | TRBV15 | NA | CATSRDGLESDTQYF | TGTGCCACCAGCAGAGATGGGCTAGAATCCGATACGCAGTATTTT
TRBJ1-6 | few | TRBV9 | NA | CASSVGLGSPLHF | TGTGCCAGCAGCGTAGGGTTGGGGTCACCCCTCCACTTT
TRBJ1-5 | NA | TRBV7-9 | TRBD1 | CASSLGAGQVDQPQHF | TGTGCCAGCAGCTTAGGAGCCGGACAGGTAGATCAGCCCCAGCATTTT
TRBJ2-4 | few | TRBV28 | TRBD1 | CASGTGGVKNIQYF | TGTGCCAGCGGGACAGGGGGCGTCAAAAACATTCAGTACTTC
TRBJ2-7 | NA | TRBV7-9 | TRBD1 | CASSSRDRLYEQYF | TGTGCCAGCAGCTCCCGGGACAGGCTCTACGAGCAGTACTTC
TRBJ1-1 | few | TRBV5-5 | NA | CASSSWRVWGTEAFF | TGTGCCAGCAGCTCGTGGCGGGTTTGGGGCACTGAAGCTTTCTTT
TRBJ2-1 | few | TRBV20-1 | NA | CSARDPGSVNEQFF | TGCAGTGCTAGAGATCCGGGATCCGTAAATGAGCAGTTCTTC
TRBJ2-7 | NA | TRBV29-1 | NA | CSVESGQGGDYEQYF | TGCAGCGTTGAATCAGGACAGGGAGGGGACTACGAGCAGTACTTC
TRBJ2-6 | few | TRBV29-1 | TRBD1 | CSVYRQGAPNVLTF | TGCAGCGTATACCGACAGGGTGCGCCCAACGTCCTGACTTTC
TRBJ2-7 | NA | TRBV6-6 | NA | CASTQTGGGEQYF | TGTGCCAGCACCCAAACAGGGGGGGGCGAGCAGTACTTC
TRBJ2-5 | few | TRBV12-3/TRBV12-4 | NA | CASSPPPAGDQETQYF | TGTGCCAGCAGTCCCCCTCCGGCAGGAGACCAAGAGACCCAGTACTTC
TRBJ2-7 | few | TRBV6-8 | TRBD1 | CASRRGPQISSYEQYF | TGTGCCAGCAGAAGGGGGCCGCAAATAAGCTCCTACGAGCAGTACTTC
TRBJ2-7 | NA | TRBV7-2 | NA | CASSPILGPRTYEQYF | TGTGCCAGCAGCCCAATTCTAGGCCCTCGAACCTACGAGCAGTACTTC
TRBJ2-7 | NA | TRBV3-1 | NA | CASSQTFPSSYEQYF | TGTGCCAGCAGCCAAACATTCCCGAGCTCCTACGAGCAGTACTTC
TRBJ2-5 | NA | TRBV12-3/TRBV12-4 | TRBD2 | CAGSPLASGSGETQYF | TGTGCCGGCAGTCCCTTGGCTAGCGGGAGTGGGGAGACCCAGTACTTC
TRBJ2-5 | once | TRBV20-1 | NA | CSARVTGALETQYF | TGCAGTGCTAGAGTGACGGGGGCCTTGGAGACCCAGTACTTC
TRBJ1-2 | NA | TRBV5-1 | NA | CASSKGYGYTF | TGCGCCAGCAGTAAAGGGTATGGCTACACCTTC
TRBJ2-3 | many | TRBV4-2 | NA | CASSQRTQYF | TGTGCCAGCAGCCAACGCACGCAGTATTTT
TRBJ2-3 | NA | TRBV20-1 | NA | CSARVAGSYTDTQYF | TGCAGTGCTAGAGTTGCCGGATCTTACACAGATACGCAGTATTTT
TRBJ2-7 | few | TRBV7-8 | NA | CASSPERVIGKSYEQYF | TGTGCCAGCAGCCCCGAGAGGGTTATAGGGAAGTCCTACGAGCAGTACTTC
TRBJ2-7 | few | TRBV20-1 | TRBD2 | CSARNSGSPYEQYF | TGCAGTGCTAGAAATAGCGGGAGTCCTTACGAGCAGTACTTC
TRBJ2-7 | NA | TRBV20-1 | NA | CSARRAGISYEQYF | TGCAGTGCTAGGAGGGCGGGAATCTCCTACGAGCAGTACTTC
TRBJ2-7 | NA | TRBV7-9 | NA | CASSFSVNRDEQYF | TGTGCCAGCAGCTTTTCCGTAAACAGGGACGAGCAGTACTTC
TRBJ2-7 | NA | TRBV11-3 | TRBD1 | CASSHAGTGGNYEQYF | TGTGCCAGCAGTCACGCCGGGACAGGGGGAAACTACGAGCAGTACTTC
TRBJ1-4 | NA | TRBV12-3/TRBV12-4 | NA | CASSSQGGEKLFF | TGTGCCAGCAGTTCGCAGGGAGGTGAAAAACTGTTTTTT
TRBJ2-1 | NA | TRBV11-2 | TRBD2 | CASSGGRETQFF | TGTGCCAGCAGCGGTGGGCGGGAGACCCAGTTCTTC
TRBJ2-5 | few | TRBV12-3/TRBV12-4 | NA | CASSLNSGGETQYF | TGTGCCAGCAGTTTGAATTCGGGGGGCGAGACCCAGTACTTC
TRBJ2-5 | few | TRBV10-3 | TRBD2 | CAISGLAGELETQYF | TGTGCCATCAGTGGACTAGCGGGAGAGTTAGAGACCCAGTACTTC
TRBJ2-1 | once | TRBV29-1 | TRBD2 | CSVEGREGGSYNEQFF | TGCAGCGTTGAAGGTCGGGAGGGAGGCTCCTACAATGAGCAGTTCTTC
TRBJ2-5 | NA | TRBV5-6 | NA | CASSRGSETQYF | TGTGCCAGCAGCAGGGGTTCAGAGACCCAGTACTTC
TRBJ2-5 | few | TRBV7-3 | NA | CASSSGRGETQYF | TGTGCCAGCAGCTCGGGCAGGGGTGAGACCCAGTACTTC
TRBJ2-1 | few | TRBV4-3 | TRBD2 | CASSQIQGLAGLNEQFF | TGCGCCAGCAGCCAGATCCAGGGGCTAGCGGGATTAAATGAGCAGTTCTTC
TRBJ1-6 | once | TRBV28 | NA | CASSLTRSPESSPLHF | TGTGCCAGCAGTTTGACCCGCAGCCCGGAGAGTTCACCCCTCCACTTT
TRBJ1-2 | few | TRBV7-9 | TRBD1 | CAGDRGRGYTF | TGTGCCGGCGACAGGGGTCGGGGCTACACCTTC
TRBJ1-6 | NA | TRBV27 | TRBD1 | CASSFGTDNSPLHF | TGTGCCAGCAGTTTTGGGACAGATAATTCACCCCTCCACTTT
TRBJ2-5 | few | TRBV10-2 | TRBD2 | CASTGGRAAYNEQYF | TGCGCCAGCACCGGCGGGAGGGCCGCCTACAATGAGCAGTACTTC
TRBJ2-7 | NA | TRBV11-3 | TRBD1 | CASTEWTGDYEQYF | TGTGCCAGCACCGAATGGACAGGGGACTACGAGCAGTACTTC
TRBJ2-1 | NA | TRBV5-8 | NA | CASSLSATGFGEQFF | TGTGCCAGCAGCTTGTCGGCCACAGGGTTCGGTGAGCAGTTCTTC
TRBJ1-5 | NA | TRBV6-1 | NA | CASGSEQFFGPGGFVSQPQHF | NA
TRBJ2-1 | few | TRBV4-3 | NA | CASSHGTGSRNEQFF | TGCGCCAGCAGCCACGGTACAGGGTCGAGGAATGAGCAGTTCTTC
TRBJ1-2 | many | TRBV15 | NA | CATSRGYGYTF | TGTGCCACCAGCAGAGGCTATGGCTACACCTTC
TRBJ2-2 | NA | TRBV15 | NA | CATSRDRVFANTGELFF | TGTGCCACCAGCAGAGATCGGGTCTTCGCGAACACCGGGGAGCTGTTTTTT